In this sample, the clone carrying this T cell receptor beta chain turned up many times. The antigen is undetermined. TCR alpha and TCR beta cDNA libraries carrying sample barcodes and UMIs came from 5'RACE with constant-segment primers. One entry per CDR3 protein results from TCRdb running MiXCR on the 5' RACE reads. Here the sample spans fewer than 700,000 distinct CDR3 sequences, over 15% being singletons. These data originate in a study of T-cell memory formation after mild COVID-19. Study results and limitations: Clones contracting across day 15 to 85 had a balanced CD4/CD8 profile; later expanding clones leaned CD4+. The finding that pre-infection memory included some responding clones suggested that cross-reactive memory joined.

The germline V and J ends were trimmed by 0 bases and 3 bases, with 9 bases remaining between them. Germline V CDR1 and CDR2: SGHRS, YFSETQ. CDR3 length equals 14 residues. What was sequenced was PBMCs or a T cell subset sorted from them (not recorded which). The chain is built from TRBV5-1 and TRBJ2-5; D may match TRBD1 or TRBD2 (5 bases each). The clonotype comes from an adult woman who had mild COVID-19 (a few samples of this study predate the infection). Cell type and time point are not known. For the CDR3, the DNA is TGCGCCAGCAGCTTGGCAGGGCGGGAAGAGACCCAGTACTTC. Translating gives CASSLAGREETQYF.